The 6 T cell receptor beta chains presented below share a single source sample, sequenced in a study of vaccination and CD4 T cells after COVID-19. The antigens of these receptors remain unknown. Cultured CD4+ T cell DNA was sequenced using the Oncomine TCR Beta short-read assay. Using its own MiXCR run on the PCR reads, TCRdb lists one record per CDR3 protein. The sample has around 16,000 distinct CDR3 sequences, approximately 35% seen once. Treatment specified: roughly 10-day PBMC culture with coronavirus spike peptide pools or control peptides (ViraFEST assay). The sequenced sample was CD4+ T cells from blood, cultured in vitro, obtained before SARS-CoV-2 vaccination. These receptors came from a human donor who received a COVID-19 vaccine.

This clonotype was detected only a few times. CDR3 sequence reads: CSASTGTSGGMGTDTQYF. The CDR3 nucleotides read TGCAGTGCCAGTACCGGGACTAGCGGGGGAATGGGTACAGATACGCAGTATTTT. V gene TRBV20-1 combines with J gene TRBJ2-3; 14 bases map to TRBD2. Germline V gene data show CDR1 as DFQATT and CDR2 as SNEGSKA (reference sequence). V dropped 6 bases and J dropped 3; count of bases not matched to a gene: 14. This CDR3 is 18 amino acids long.

This clonotype showed up just a few times. The chain links TRBV7-9 to TRBJ1-1; a weak D match, TRBD1 (5 bases). Trimming removed 5 bases from V and 11 bases from J, with 15 bases in between. In germline, CDR1 is SEHNR, CDR2 FQNEAQ (reference sequence). This CDR3 contains 12 residues. CDR3 region: CASSREGSGAFF. CDR3 coding DNA: TGTGCCAGCAGCCGGGAGGGGAGCGGGGCTTTCTTT.

The V gene is TRBV7-3, the J gene TRBJ1-2; 7 bases map to TRBD1. Germline CDR1 is SGHTA and CDR2 is FQGTGA. Trimming at V came to 5 bases and at J to 8 bases, leaving 20 bases not matched to a gene. The CDR3 is 17 amino acids. The CDR3: CASSRQGGSERSEGYTF. As DNA, the CDR3 is TGTGCCAGCAGCCGACAGGGAGGAAGCGAACGGAGCGAGGGCTACACCTTC.

This clonotype was counted a few times. V usage is TRBV6-1 and J usage is TRBJ2-5; 8 bases fit TRBD2. This CDR3 region has 13 residues. J lost 3 bases, V lost 6 bases, and 3 bases had no gene match. Germline-derived CDR1 and CDR2 are MNHNS and SASEGT. The CDR3 sequence: CASRLGGEETQYF. CDR3 sequence (DNA): TGTGCCAGCAGGCTCGGGGGGGAAGAGACCCAGTACTTC.

This clonotype was recorded a few times. The chain joins TRBV20-1 to TRBJ2-2, with 11 bases identical to TRBD1. The CDR3 is 15 amino acids. Germline trimming cut 3 bases from V and 4 bases from J; bases unmatched to any gene: 4. Germline-derived CDR1 and CDR2 are DFQATT and SNEGSKA (reference sequence). The CDR3 bases are TGCAGTGCTAGGGACAGGGGGCGCGGCACCGGGGAGCTGTTTTTT. Residues: CSARDRGRGTGELFF.

The chain is built from TRBV25-1 and TRBJ1-6; D ambiguous. The CDR3 runs to 13 residues. Trimming took 1 base from V and 7 from J, leaving 5 bases between them. Per the germline V gene, CDR1 is MGHDK and CDR2 is SYGVNS. This chain's CDR3 is CASSELGNSPLHF. The CDR3 coding sequence is TGTGCCAGCAGTGAATTGGGGAATTCACCCCTCCACTTT.